This T cell receptor beta chain is from a study of T cell changes during pregnancy in multiple sclerosis. TCRdb's copy holds only in-frame clones and misses some; the assay was immunoSEQ multiplex PCR. The sample has around 42,000 clones; approximately 90% are singletons. CDR1 is SGHRS, CDR2 YFSETQ, per germline. This CDR3 contains 15 residues. V lost 0 bases and J lost 3, with 10 bases in between. The TCR originated in a female donor with multiple sclerosis, enrolled in a pregnancy study. This chain uses TRBV5-1 with TRBJ2-1, with D perhaps matching TRBD2 (6 bases). Material: CD4+ T cells from peripheral blood mononuclear cells, obtained in the third trimester of pregnancy. DNA of the CDR3: TGCGCCAGCAGCTTGGTCATGGACTACTACAATGAGCAGTTCTTC. Encoded protein: CASSLVMDYYNEQFF. The full variable domain, in which reference TRBV5-1 and TRBJ2-1 provide the parts outside the CDR3, is KAGVTQTPRYLIKTRGQQVTLSCSPISGHRSVSWYQQTPGQGLQFLFEYFSETQRNKGNFPGRFSGRQFSNSRSEMNVSTLELGDSALYLCASSLVMDYYNEQFFGPGTRLTVL.